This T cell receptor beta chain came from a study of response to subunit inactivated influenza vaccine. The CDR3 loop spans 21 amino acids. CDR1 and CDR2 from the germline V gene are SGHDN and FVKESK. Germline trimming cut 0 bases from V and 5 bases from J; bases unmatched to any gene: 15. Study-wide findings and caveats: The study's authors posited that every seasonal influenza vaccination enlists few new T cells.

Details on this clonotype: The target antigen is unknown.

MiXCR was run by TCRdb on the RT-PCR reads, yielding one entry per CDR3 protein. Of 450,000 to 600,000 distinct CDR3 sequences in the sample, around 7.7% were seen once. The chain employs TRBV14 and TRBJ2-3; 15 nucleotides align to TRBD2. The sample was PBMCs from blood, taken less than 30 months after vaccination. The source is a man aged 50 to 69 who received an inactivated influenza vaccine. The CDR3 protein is CASSQDWGTSGRWPPGDTQYF. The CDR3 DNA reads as TGTGCCAGCAGCCAAGACTGGGGGACTAGCGGGAGGTGGCCTCCCGGAGATACGCAGTATTTT.